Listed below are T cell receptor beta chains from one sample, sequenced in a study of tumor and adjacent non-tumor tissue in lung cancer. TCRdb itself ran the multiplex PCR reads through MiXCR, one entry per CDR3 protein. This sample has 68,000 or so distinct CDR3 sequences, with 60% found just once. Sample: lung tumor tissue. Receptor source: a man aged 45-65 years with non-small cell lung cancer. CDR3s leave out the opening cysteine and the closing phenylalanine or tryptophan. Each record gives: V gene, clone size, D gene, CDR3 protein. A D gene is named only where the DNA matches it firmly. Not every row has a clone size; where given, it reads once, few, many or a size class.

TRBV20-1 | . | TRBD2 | SASSPSGGGTQY
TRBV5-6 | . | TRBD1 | ASSVTGDHEQY
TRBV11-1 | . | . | ASSLERTDNEQS
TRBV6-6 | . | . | ASSYGGEAQY
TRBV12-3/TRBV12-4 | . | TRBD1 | ASSRTGTVFNEKF
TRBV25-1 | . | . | ASSLTGLATQETQY
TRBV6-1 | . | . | ASSPDGSGANVLT
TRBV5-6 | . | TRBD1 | ASRTRQGTQN
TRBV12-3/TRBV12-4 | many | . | ASSQTETQY
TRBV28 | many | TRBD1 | ASSTGQGADTQY
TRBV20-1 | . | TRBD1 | SAREGVGQGSRNTIY
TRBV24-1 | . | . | ATSGPEGPGNEQS
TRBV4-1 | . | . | ASSQIWWVYPGIGTQY
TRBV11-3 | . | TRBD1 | ASSLGVTGVCEQY
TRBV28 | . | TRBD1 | ASSLFGQVGYNEQF
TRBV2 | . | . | ASSGMGMVTDSYNEQF
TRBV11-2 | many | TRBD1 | ASSLGATGVPYEQY
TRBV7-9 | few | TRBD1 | ASSPRQGGNTEAF
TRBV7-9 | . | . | ASSPNVDTQY
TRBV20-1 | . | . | SAPIAHEEQF
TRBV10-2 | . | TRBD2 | ANRLKLGEGGPETQY
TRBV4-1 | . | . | ANSQDWGRECNEQF
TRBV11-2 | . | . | ASSLRWGRVNKQF
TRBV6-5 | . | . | ASRPRDTSYKKH
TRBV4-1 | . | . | VSRRSNLAKNIPY
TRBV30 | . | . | AWTPFSRTTTNEKLF
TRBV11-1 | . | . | ASSSWTGVQETQY
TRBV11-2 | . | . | ASSLARGGYEQY
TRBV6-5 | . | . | ASSSQGSNEELL
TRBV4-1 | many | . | ASSHFGTNFPTGNQPQH